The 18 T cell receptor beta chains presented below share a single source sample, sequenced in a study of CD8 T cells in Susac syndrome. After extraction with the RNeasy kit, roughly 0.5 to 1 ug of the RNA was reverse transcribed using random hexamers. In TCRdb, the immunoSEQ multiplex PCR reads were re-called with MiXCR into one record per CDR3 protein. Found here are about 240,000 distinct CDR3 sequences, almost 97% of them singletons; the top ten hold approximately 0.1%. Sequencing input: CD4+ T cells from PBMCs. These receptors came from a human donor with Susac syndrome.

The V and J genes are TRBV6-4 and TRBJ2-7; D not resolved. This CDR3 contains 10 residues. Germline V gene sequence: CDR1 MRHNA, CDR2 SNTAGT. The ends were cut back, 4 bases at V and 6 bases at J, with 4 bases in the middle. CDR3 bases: TGTGCCAGCAGTGCGTCCGAGCAGTACTTC. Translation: CASSASEQYF.

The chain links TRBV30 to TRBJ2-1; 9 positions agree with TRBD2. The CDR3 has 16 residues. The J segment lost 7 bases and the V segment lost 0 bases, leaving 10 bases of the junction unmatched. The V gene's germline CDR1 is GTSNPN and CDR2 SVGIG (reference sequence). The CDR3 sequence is CAWSVRASGNWNEQFF. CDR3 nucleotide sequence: TGTGCCTGGAGTGTAAGGGCTAGCGGGAATTGGAATGAGCAGTTCTTC.

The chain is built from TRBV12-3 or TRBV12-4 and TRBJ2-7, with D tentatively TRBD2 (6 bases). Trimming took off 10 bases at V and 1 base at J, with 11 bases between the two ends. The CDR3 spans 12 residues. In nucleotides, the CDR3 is TGTGCCATTAGCGGCTGTTCCTACGAGCAGTACTTC. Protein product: CAISGCSYEQYF.

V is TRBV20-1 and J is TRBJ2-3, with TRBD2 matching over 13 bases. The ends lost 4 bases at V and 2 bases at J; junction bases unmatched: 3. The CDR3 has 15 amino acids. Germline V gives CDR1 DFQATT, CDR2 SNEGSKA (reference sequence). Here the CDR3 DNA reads TGCAGTGCTAAAGGACTAGCGGGAGTCACAGATACGCAGTATTTT. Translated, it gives CSAKGLAGVTDTQYF.

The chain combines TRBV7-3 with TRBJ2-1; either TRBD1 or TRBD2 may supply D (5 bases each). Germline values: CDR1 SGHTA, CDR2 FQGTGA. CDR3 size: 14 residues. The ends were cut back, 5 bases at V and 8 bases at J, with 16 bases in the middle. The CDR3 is CASSPGTVPHEQFF. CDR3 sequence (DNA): TGTGCCAGCAGCCCGGGGACGGTACCCCATGAGCAGTTCTTC.

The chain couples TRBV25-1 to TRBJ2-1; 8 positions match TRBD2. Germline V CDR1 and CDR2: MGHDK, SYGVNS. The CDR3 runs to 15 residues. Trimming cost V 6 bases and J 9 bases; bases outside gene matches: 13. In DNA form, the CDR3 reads TGTGCCAGCAGCCATTCCGGGACTAGAAGGGCTGAGCAGTTCTTC. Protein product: CASSHSGTRRAEQFF.

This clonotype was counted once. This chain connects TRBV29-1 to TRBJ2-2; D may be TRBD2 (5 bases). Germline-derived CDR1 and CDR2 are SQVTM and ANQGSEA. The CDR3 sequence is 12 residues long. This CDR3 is CTGGGHTGELFF. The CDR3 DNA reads TGCACCGGAGGAGGACACACCGGGGAGCTGTTTTTT.

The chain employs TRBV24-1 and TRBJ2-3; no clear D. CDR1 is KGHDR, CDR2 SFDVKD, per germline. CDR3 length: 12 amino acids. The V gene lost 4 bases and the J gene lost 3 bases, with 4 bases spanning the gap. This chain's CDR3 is CATSDPTDTQYF. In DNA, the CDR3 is TGTGCCACCAGTGACCCGACAGATACGCAGTATTTT.

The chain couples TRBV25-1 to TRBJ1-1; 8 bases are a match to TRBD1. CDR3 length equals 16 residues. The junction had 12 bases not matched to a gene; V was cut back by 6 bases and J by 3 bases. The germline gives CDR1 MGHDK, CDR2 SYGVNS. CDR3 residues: CASSRNPQGEDTEAFF. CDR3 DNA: TGTGCCAGCAGCAGGAATCCACAGGGGGAGGACACTGAAGCTTTCTTT.

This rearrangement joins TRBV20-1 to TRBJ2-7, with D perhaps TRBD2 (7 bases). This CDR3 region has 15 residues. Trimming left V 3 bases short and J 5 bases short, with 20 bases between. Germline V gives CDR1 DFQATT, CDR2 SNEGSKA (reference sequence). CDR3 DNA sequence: TGCAGTGCTAGCCATGGGGGGGGCGCAGGCGACGAGCAGTACTTC. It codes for CSASHGGGAGDEQYF.

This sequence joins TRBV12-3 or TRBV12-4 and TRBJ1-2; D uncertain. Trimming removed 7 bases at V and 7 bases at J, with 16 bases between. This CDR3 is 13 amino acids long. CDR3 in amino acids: CASTVSSSGGYTF. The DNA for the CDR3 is TGTGCCAGCACTGTCTCCTCCTCGGGTGGCTACACCTTC.

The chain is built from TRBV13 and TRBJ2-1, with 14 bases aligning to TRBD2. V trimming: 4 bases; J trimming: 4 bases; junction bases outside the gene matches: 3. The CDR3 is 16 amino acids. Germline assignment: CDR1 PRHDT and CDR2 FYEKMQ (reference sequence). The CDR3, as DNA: TGTGCCAGCAGCTCCGGGACTAGCGGGGGATACAATGAGCAGTTCTTC. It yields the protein CASSSGTSGGYNEQFF.

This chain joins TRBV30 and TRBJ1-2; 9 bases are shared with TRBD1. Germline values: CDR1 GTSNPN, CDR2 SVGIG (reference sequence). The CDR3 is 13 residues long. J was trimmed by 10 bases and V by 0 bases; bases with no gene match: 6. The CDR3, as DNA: TGTGCCTGGAGTGTGCCGGACAGGGGAATCTACACCTTC. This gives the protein CAWSVPDRGIYTF.

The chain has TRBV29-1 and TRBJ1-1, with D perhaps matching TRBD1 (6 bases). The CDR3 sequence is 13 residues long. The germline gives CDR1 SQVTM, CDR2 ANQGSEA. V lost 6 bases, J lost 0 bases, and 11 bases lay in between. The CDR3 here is CSVQEGVNTEAFF. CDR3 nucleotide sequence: TGCAGCGTACAGGAGGGGGTGAACACTGAAGCTTTCTTT. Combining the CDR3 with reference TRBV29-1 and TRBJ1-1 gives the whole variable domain SAVISQKPSRDICQRGTSLTIQCQVDSQVTMMFWYRQQPGQSLTLIATANQGSEATYESGFVIDKFPISRPNLTFSTLTVSNMSPEDSSIYLCSVQEGVNTEAFFGQGTRLTVV.

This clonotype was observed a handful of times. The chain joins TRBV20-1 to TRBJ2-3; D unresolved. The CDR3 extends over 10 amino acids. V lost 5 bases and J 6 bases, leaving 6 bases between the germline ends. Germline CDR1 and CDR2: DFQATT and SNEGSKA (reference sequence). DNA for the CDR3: TGCAGTGCTTCCAGGGATACGCAGTATTTT. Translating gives CSASRDTQYF.

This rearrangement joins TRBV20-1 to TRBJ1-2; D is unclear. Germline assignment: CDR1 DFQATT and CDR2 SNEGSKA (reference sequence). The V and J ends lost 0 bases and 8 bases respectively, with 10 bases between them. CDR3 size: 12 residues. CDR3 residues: CSARDLGRGYTF. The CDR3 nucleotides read TGCAGTGCTAGAGATCTTGGGCGCGGCTACACCTTC.

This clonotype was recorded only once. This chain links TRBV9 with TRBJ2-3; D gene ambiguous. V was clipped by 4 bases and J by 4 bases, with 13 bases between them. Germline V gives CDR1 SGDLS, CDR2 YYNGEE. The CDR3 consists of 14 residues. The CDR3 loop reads CASSPDIAADTQYF. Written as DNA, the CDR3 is TGTGCCAGCAGCCCAGACATAGCCGCAGATACGCAGTATTTT.

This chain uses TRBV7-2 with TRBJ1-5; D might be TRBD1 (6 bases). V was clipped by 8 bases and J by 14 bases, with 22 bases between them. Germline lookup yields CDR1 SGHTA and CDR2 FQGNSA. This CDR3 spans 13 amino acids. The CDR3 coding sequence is TGTGCCAGCGGCCAACCCTCGGGGGGCGCGAAGCATTTT. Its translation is CASGQPSGGAKHF. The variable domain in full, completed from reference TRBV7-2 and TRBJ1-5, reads GAGVSQSPSNKVTEKGKDVELRCDPISGHTALYWYRQSLGQGLEFLIYFQGNSAPDKSGLPSDRFSAERTGGSVSTLTIQRTQQEDSAVYLCASGQPSGGAKHFGDGTRLSIL.